One and the same sample provided the 3 T cell receptor beta chains below, sequenced in a study of PD-1 blockade in classical Hodgkin lymphoma. This table comes from immunoSEQ multiplex PCR, and its TCRdb copy is limited to in-frame clones, with some not included. Among approximately 100,000 clones listed, around nine tenths were seen once. Each patient relapsed following autologous stem cell transplantation, and prior brentuximab vedotin exposure differed. The starting material was peripheral blood mononuclear cells (PBMCs), obtained before the second cycle of nivolumab. These receptors originate from a human donor with classical Hodgkin lymphoma.

CDR3 sequence reads: CASSVHSGGGTDTQYF. CDR3 sequence (DNA): TGTGCCAGCAGCGTACATAGCGGGGGTGGAACAGATACGCAGTATTTT. This chain links TRBV9 with TRBJ2-3; 9 nucleotides align to TRBD2. The J segment lost 3 bases and the V segment lost 1 base, leaving 6 bases of the junction unmatched. CDR1 SGDLS and CDR2 YYNGEE come from the germline V gene. The CDR3 spans 16 residues.

The rearrangement links TRBV6-1 to TRBJ2-7, with 9 bases that match TRBD1. This CDR3 spans 15 amino acids. J was trimmed by 5 bases and V by 5 bases; bases with no gene match: 10. Germline V lookup: CDR1 MNHNS, CDR2 SASEGT. The CDR3 bases are TGTGCCAGCAGTCCCCCCCGGGACAGGGCGGACGAGCAGTACTTC. Translating gives CASSPPRDRADEQYF.

The rearrangement links TRBV7-9 to TRBJ2-5, with 11 bases matching TRBD1. The CDR3 sequence is 19 residues long. V dropped 4 bases and J dropped 5; count of bases not matched to a gene: 18. Germline assignment: CDR1 SEHNR and CDR2 FQNEAQ (reference sequence). Written as DNA, the CDR3 is TGTGCCAGCAGCTCACGGCGTAGGACAGGGGGCCCTCCGGGGGAGACCCAGTACTTC. This gives the protein CASSSRRRTGGPPGETQYF.